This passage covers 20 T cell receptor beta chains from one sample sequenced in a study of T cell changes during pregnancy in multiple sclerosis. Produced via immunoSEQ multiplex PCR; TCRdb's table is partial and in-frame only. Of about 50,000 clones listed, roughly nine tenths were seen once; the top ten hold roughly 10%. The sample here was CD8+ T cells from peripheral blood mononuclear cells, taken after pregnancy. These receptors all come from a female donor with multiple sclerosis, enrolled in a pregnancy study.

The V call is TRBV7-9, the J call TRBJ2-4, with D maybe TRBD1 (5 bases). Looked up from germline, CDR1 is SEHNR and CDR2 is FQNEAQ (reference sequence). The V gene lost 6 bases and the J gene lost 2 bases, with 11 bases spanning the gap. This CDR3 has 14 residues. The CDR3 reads CASRPTEPKNIQYF. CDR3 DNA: TGTGCCAGCAGACCGACAGAGCCCAAAAACATTCAGTACTTC. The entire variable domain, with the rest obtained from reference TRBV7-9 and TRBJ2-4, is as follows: DTGVSQNPRHKITKRGQNVTFRCDPISEHNRLYWYRQTLGQGPEFLTYFQNEAQLEKSRLLSDRFSAERPKGSFSTLEIQRTEQGDSAMYLCASRPTEPKNIQYFGAGTRLSVL.

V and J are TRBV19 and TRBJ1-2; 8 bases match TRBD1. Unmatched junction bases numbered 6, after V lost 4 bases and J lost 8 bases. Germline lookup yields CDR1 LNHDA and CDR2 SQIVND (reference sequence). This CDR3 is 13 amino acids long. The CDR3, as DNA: TGTGCCAGTAGTAAATTGACAGGGGAAGGCTACACCTTC. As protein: CASSKLTGEGYTF.

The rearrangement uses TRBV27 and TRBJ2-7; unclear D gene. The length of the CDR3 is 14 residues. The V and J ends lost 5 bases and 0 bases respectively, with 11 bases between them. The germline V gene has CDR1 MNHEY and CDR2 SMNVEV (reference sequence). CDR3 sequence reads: CASSLATGSYEQYF. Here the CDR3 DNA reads TGTGCCAGCAGTCTTGCCACGGGCTCCTACGAGCAGTACTTC.

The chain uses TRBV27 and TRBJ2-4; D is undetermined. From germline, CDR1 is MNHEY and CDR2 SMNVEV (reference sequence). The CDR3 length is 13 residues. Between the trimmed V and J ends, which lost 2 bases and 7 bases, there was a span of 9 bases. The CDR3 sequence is CASSLARTNIQYF. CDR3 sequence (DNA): TGTGCCAGCAGTTTAGCCAGAACGAACATTCAGTACTTC.

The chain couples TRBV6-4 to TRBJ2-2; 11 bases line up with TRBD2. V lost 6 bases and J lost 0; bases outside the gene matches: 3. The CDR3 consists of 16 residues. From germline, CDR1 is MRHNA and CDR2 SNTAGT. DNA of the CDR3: TGTGCCAGCAGCAGGACTAGCGGGTCGAACACCGGGGAGCTGTTTTTT. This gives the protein CASSRTSGSNTGELFF.

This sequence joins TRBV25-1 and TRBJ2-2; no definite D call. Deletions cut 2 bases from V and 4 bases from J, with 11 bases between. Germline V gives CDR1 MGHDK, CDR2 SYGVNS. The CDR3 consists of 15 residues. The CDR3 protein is CASSEKAQSTGELFF. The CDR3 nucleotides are TGTGCCAGCAGTGAAAAGGCACAGAGCACCGGGGAGCTGTTTTTT.

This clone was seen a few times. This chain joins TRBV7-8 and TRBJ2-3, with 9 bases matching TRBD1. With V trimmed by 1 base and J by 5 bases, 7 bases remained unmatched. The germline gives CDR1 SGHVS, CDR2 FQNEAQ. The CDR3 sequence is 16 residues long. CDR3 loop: CASSLVGTGYGDTQYF. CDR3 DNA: TGTGCCAGCAGCTTAGTTGGGACAGGGTATGGAGATACGCAGTATTTT.

CDR3 protein: CASSQAGGPGGELFF. CDR3 DNA sequence: TGCGCCAGCAGCCAAGCGGGGGGGCCCGGCGGGGAGCTGTTTTTT. The V and J genes are TRBV4-1 and TRBJ2-2, with TRBD2 matching 8 bases. CDR3 length: 15 amino acids. The V gene's germline CDR1 is MGHRA and CDR2 YSYEKL. The V segment lost 1 base and the J segment 7 bases; nucleotides outside the gene matches: 5.

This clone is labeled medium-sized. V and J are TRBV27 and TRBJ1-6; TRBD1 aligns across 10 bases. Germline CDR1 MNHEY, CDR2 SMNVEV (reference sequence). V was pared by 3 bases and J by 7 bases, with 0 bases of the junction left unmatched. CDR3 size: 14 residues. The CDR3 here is CASSLGQGNSPLHF. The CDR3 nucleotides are TGTGCCAGCAGTTTGGGACAGGGGAATTCACCCCTCCACTTT.

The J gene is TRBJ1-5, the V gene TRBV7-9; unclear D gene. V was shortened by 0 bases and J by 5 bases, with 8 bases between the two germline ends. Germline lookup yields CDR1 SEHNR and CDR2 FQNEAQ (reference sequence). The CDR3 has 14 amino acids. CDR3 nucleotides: TGTGCCAGCAGCTTAGCCGGGTCCGATCAGCCCCAGCATTTT. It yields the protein CASSLAGSDQPQHF. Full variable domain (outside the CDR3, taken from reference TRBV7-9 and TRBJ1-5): DTGVSQNPRHKITKRGQNVTFRCDPISEHNRLYWYRQTLGQGPEFLTYFQNEAQLEKSRLLSDRFSAERPKGSFSTLEIQRTEQGDSAMYLCASSLAGSDQPQHFGDGTRLSIL.

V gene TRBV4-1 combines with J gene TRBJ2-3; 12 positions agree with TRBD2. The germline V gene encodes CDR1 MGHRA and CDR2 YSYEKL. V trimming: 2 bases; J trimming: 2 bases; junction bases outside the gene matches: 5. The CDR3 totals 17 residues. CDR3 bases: TGCGCCAGCAGCCAATCACCTAGCGGGGGGGCCACAGATACGCAGTATTTT. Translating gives CASSQSPSGGATDTQYF.

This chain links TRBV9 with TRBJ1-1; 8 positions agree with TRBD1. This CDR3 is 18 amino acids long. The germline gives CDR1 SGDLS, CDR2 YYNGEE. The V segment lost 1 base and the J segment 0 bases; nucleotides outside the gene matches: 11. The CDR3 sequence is CASSVNPGGRLMNTEAFF. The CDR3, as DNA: TGTGCCAGCAGCGTAAACCCAGGGGGCAGGTTGATGAACACTGAAGCTTTCTTT.

The CDR3: CASSQVFVSAYEQYF. CDR3 bases: TGCGCCAGCAGCCAAGTTTTTGTATCAGCCTACGAGCAGTACTTC. The chain carries TRBV4-1 and TRBJ2-7; D is uncertain. Trimming took 1 base from V and 2 from J, leaving 12 bases between them. The CDR3 spans 15 residues. Germline-derived CDR1 and CDR2 are MGHRA and YSYEKL.

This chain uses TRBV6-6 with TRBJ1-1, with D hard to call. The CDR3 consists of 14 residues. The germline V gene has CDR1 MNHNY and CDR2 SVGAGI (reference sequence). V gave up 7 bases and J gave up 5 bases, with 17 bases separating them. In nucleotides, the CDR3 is TGTGCCAGCACCCCCGGGAGGGATTGGACTGAAGCTTTCTTT. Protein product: CASTPGRDWTEAFF.

The CDR3 coding sequence is TGTGCCAGCAGCGATATCGGTAATGAGCAGTTCTTC. Its protein is CASSDIGNEQFF. The chain links TRBV7-3 to TRBJ2-1; D unclear. Deletions cut 5 bases from V and 7 bases from J, with 9 bases between. This CDR3 has 12 residues. Germline lookup yields CDR1 SGHTA and CDR2 FQGTGA.

This chain's CDR3 is CASSVLSLPSNQPQHF. As DNA, the CDR3 is TGCGCCAGCAGTGTTTTAAGCCTTCCGTCAAATCAGCCCCAGCATTTT. This chain connects TRBV10-2 to TRBJ1-5; D call uncertain. V lost 4 bases and J 4 bases, leaving 17 bases between the germline ends. The CDR3 is 16 amino acids. CDR1 WSHSY and CDR2 SAAADI come from the germline V gene.

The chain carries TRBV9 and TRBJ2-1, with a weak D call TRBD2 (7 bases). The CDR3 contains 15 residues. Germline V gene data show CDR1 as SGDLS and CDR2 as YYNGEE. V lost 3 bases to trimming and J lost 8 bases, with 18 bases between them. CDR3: CASSALVGGPDEQFF. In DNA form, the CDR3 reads TGTGCCAGCAGCGCCCTTGTGGGGGGGCCCGATGAGCAGTTCTTC. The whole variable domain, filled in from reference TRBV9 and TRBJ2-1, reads DSGVTQTPKHLITATGQRVTLRCSPRSGDLSVYWYQQSLDQGLQFLIQYYNGEERAKGNILERFSAQQFPDLHSELNLSSLELGDSALYFCASSALVGGPDEQFFGPGTRLTVL.

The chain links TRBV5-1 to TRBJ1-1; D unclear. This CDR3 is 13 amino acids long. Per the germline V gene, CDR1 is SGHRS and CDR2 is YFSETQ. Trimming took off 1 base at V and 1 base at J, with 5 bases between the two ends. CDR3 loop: CASSLQRNTEAFF. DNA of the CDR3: TGCGCCAGCAGCTTGCAGCGGAACACTGAAGCTTTCTTT.

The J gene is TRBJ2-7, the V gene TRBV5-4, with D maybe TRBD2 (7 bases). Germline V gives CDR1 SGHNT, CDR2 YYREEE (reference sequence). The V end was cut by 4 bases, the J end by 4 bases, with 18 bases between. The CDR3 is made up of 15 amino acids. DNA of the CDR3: TGTGCCAGCAGCGCGCTGGATGGGGGGGCATACGAGCAGTACTTC. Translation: CASSALDGGAYEQYF.

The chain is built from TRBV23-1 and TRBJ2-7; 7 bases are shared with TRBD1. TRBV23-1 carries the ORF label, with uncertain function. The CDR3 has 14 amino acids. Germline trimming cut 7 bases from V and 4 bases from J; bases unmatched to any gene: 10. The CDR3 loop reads CASTIRQGAYEQYF. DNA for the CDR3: TGCGCCAGCACCATCCGACAGGGAGCTTACGAGCAGTACTTC.